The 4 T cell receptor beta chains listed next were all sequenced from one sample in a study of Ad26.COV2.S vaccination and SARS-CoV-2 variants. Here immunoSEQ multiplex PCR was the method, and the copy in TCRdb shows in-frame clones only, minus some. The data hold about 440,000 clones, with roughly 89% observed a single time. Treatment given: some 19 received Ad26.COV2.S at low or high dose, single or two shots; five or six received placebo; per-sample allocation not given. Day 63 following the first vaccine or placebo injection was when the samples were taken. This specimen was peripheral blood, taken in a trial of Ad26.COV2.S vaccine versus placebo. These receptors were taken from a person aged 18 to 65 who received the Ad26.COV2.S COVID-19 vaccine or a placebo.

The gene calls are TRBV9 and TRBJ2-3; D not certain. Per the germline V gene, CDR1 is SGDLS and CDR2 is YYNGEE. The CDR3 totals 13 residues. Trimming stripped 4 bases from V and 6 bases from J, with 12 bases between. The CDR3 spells CASSPRPGDTQYF. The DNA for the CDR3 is TGTGCCAGCAGCCCACGCCCTGGGGATACGCAGTATTTT.

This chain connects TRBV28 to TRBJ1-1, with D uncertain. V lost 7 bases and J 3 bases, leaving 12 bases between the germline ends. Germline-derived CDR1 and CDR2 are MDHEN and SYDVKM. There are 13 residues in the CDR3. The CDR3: CASKRGGYTEAFF. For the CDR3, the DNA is TGTGCCAGCAAGCGTGGCGGATACACTGAAGCTTTCTTT.

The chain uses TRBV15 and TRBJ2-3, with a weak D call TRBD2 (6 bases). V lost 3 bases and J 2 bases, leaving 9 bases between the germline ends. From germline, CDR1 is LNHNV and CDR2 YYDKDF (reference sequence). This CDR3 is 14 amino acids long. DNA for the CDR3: TGTGCCACCAGCAGTAGCGGTTACACAGATACGCAGTATTTT. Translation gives CATSSSGYTDTQYF.

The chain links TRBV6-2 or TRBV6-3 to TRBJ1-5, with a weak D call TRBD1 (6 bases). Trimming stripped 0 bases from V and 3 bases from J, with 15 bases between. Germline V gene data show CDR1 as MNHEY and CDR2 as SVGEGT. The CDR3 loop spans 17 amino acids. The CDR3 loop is CASSYSRSSGANQPQHF. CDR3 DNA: TGTGCCAGCAGTTACTCGAGATCCTCAGGGGCCAATCAGCCCCAGCATTTT.